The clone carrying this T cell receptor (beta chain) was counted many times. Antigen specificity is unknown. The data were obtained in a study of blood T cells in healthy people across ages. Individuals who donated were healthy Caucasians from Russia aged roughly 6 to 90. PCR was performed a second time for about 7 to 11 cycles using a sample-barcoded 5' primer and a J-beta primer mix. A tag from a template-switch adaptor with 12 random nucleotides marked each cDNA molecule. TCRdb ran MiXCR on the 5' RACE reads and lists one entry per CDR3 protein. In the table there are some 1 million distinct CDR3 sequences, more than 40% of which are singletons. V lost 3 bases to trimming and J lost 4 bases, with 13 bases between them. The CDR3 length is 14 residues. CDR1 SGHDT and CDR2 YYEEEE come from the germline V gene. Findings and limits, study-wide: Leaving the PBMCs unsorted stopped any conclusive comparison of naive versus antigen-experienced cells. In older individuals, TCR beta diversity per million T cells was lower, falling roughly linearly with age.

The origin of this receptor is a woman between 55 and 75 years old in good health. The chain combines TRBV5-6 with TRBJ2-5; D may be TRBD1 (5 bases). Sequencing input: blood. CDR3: CASSSRQFLETQYF. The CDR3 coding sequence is TGTGCCAGCAGCTCAAGACAGTTTCTAGAGACCCAGTACTTC. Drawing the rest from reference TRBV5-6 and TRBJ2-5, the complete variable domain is DAGVTQSPTHLIKTRGQQVTLRCSPKSGHDTVSWYQQALGQGPQFIFQYYEEEERQRGNFPDRFSGHQFPNYSSELNVNALLLGDSALYLCASSSRQFLETQYFGPGTRLLVL.